This is a list of T cell receptor beta chains from one sample in a study of cytomegalovirus exposure and HLA in healthy donors. Using immunoSEQ multiplex PCR, the repertoire was profiled, and TCRdb retains in-frame clones only, with some absent. The repertoire holds about 120,000 clones, approximately 87% seen once, with approximately 2% in the top ten. The sequencing input was PBMCs. These receptors all stem from a woman aged 25 to 45 in good health and CMV-seronegative. CDR3s include the opening cysteine and the closing phenylalanine or tryptophan. The D gene is left open where the match is weak. The size of a clone is reported for some rows only, either as once, few or many, or as a class for expanded clones.

j_gene: TRBJ1-1; len: 16; d_gene: TRBD1; v_gene: TRBV4-2; abundance: .; CDR3aa: CASSRGDRGMNTEAFF; CDR3nt: TGTGCCAGCAGCCGGGGGGACAGGGGGATGAACACTGAAGCTTTCTTT
j_gene: TRBJ2-3; len: 16; d_gene: .; v_gene: TRBV7-2; abundance: .; CDR3aa: CASSLGAGPSTDTQYF; CDR3nt: TGTGCCAGCAGCTTAGGGGCAGGGCCTAGCACAGATACGCAGTATTTT
j_gene: TRBJ2-7; len: 15; d_gene: TRBD2; v_gene: TRBV6-1; abundance: once; CDR3aa: CASSVLAGETYEQYF; CDR3nt: TGTGCCAGCAGTGTCTTAGCGGGGGAGACCTACGAGCAGTACTTC
j_gene: TRBJ1-5; len: 14; d_gene: .; v_gene: TRBV30; abundance: .; CDR3aa: CAWRTPPRTKPQHF; CDR3nt: TGTGCCTGGAGAACTCCGCCCCGTACTAAGCCCCAGCATTTT
j_gene: TRBJ2-7; len: 15; d_gene: TRBD1; v_gene: TRBV19; abundance: .; CDR3aa: CASSERTGISYEQYF; CDR3nt: TGTGCCAGTAGTGAGCGGACAGGGATTTCCTACGAGCAGTACTTC
j_gene: TRBJ2-7; len: 15; d_gene: .; v_gene: TRBV6-6; abundance: .; CDR3aa: CASRNNRAGYYEQYF; CDR3nt: TGTGCCAGCAGAAACAATAGGGCGGGATACTACGAGCAGTACTTC
j_gene: TRBJ1-1; len: 14; d_gene: .; v_gene: TRBV4-2; abundance: .; CDR3aa: CASSRSEGLTEAFF; CDR3nt: TGTGCCAGCAGCCGGTCCGAGGGTCTTACTGAAGCTTTCTTT
j_gene: TRBJ2-5; len: 15; d_gene: .; v_gene: TRBV5-1; abundance: once; CDR3aa: CASSAGAGKEETQYF; CDR3nt: TGCGCCAGCAGCGCGGGGGCAGGGAAGGAAGAGACCCAGTACTTC
j_gene: TRBJ2-5; len: 15; d_gene: .; v_gene: TRBV10-3; abundance: .; CDR3aa: CAISESAARGETQYF; CDR3nt: TGTGCCATCAGTGAGTCAGCCGCCCGGGGGGAGACCCAGTACTTC
j_gene: TRBJ1-2; len: 15; d_gene: TRBD1; v_gene: TRBV30; abundance: .; CDR3aa: CAWSVGWTGTYGYTF; CDR3nt: TGTGCCTGGAGTGTAGGCTGGACAGGGACCTATGGCTACACCTTC
j_gene: TRBJ1-5; len: 14; d_gene: .; v_gene: TRBV25-1; abundance: .; CDR3aa: CASRREGHGQPQHF; CDR3nt: TGTGCCAGCAGGAGGGAGGGGCACGGTCAGCCCCAGCATTTT
j_gene: TRBJ1-6; len: 14; d_gene: .; v_gene: TRBV7-6; abundance: .; CDR3aa: CASSLEISNSPLHF; CDR3nt: TGTGCCAGCAGCTTAGAGATTAGTAATTCACCCCTCCACTTT
j_gene: TRBJ1-1; len: 13; d_gene: TRBD1; v_gene: TRBV9; abundance: .; CDR3aa: CASSASGGSEAFF; CDR3nt: TGTGCCAGCAGCGCCTCAGGGGGCTCTGAAGCTTTCTTT
j_gene: TRBJ2-3; len: 13; d_gene: .; v_gene: TRBV12-5; abundance: .; CDR3aa: CASGLSPEYTQYF; CDR3nt: TGTGCTAGTGGTTTGTCCCCAGAATATACGCAGTATTTT
j_gene: TRBJ2-1; len: 15; d_gene: TRBD1; v_gene: TRBV6-5; abundance: .; CDR3aa: CASSSDRGVYNEQFF; CDR3nt: TGTGCCAGCAGTTCGGACAGGGGGGTATACAATGAGCAGTTCTTC
j_gene: TRBJ2-3; len: 15; d_gene: .; v_gene: TRBV6-4; abundance: .; CDR3aa: CASRQKGDPTDTQYF; CDR3nt: TGTGCCAGCAGGCAAAAGGGGGATCCCACAGATACGCAGTATTTT
j_gene: TRBJ2-1; len: 14; d_gene: TRBD2; v_gene: TRBV7-2; abundance: .; CDR3aa: CASSLVRTSEEQFF; CDR3nt: TGTGCCAGCAGCTTAGTTCGCACTAGCGAAGAGCAGTTCTTC
j_gene: TRBJ2-2; len: 14; d_gene: TRBD1; v_gene: TRBV5-1; abundance: .; CDR3aa: CASSFGTATGELFF; CDR3nt: TGCGCCAGCAGCTTCGGGACAGCCACCGGGGAGCTGTTTTTT
j_gene: TRBJ2-1; len: 16; d_gene: TRBD2; v_gene: TRBV15; abundance: .; CDR3aa: CATSRDTSGGYNEQFF; CDR3nt: TGTGCCACCAGCAGGGATACTAGCGGGGGTTACAATGAGCAGTTCTTC
j_gene: TRBJ2-2; len: 15; d_gene: TRBD1; v_gene: TRBV18; abundance: once; CDR3aa: CASSPRTGVAGELFF; CDR3nt: TGTGCCAGCTCACCACGGACAGGGGTGGCCGGGGAGCTGTTTTTT
j_gene: TRBJ1-6; len: 15; d_gene: TRBD1; v_gene: TRBV2; abundance: .; CDR3aa: CASSEWGTGISPLHF; CDR3nt: TGTGCCAGCAGTGAATGGGGGACAGGGATTTCACCCCTCCACTTT
j_gene: TRBJ1-3; len: 15; d_gene: TRBD1; v_gene: TRBV6-1; abundance: .; CDR3aa: CASSDPGRGRNTIYF; CDR3nt: TGTGCCAGCAGTGATCCTGGCAGGGGGCGGAACACCATATATTTT
j_gene: TRBJ2-2; len: 17; d_gene: .; v_gene: TRBV5-4; abundance: few; CDR3aa: CASSPLGGGESSGELFF; CDR3nt: TGTGCCAGCAGCCCCCTAGGGGGGGGCGAGAGTTCCGGGGAGCTGTTTTTT
j_gene: TRBJ2-7; len: 16; d_gene: TRBD2; v_gene: TRBV14; abundance: .; CDR3aa: CASSRTLAGKRYEQYF; CDR3nt: TGTGCCAGCAGCCGAACACTAGCGGGGAAACGCTACGAGCAGTACTTC
j_gene: TRBJ2-7; len: 14; d_gene: TRBD2; v_gene: TRBV5-1; abundance: once; CDR3aa: CASSLSAGAYEQYF; CDR3nt: TGCGCCAGCAGCTTGTCGGCGGGGGCCTACGAGCAGTACTTC
j_gene: TRBJ2-3; len: 14; d_gene: .; v_gene: TRBV12-5; abundance: .; CDR3aa: CASGLVRGMDTQYF; CDR3nt: TGTGCTAGTGGTTTGGTACGGGGGATGGATACGCAGTATTTT
j_gene: TRBJ1-1; len: 14; d_gene: .; v_gene: TRBV30; abundance: .; CDR3aa: CACPLRGPDTEAFF; CDR3nt: TGTGCCTGCCCGTTGCGGGGGCCGGACACTGAAGCTTTCTTT
j_gene: TRBJ2-7; len: 14; d_gene: .; v_gene: TRBV5-1; abundance: .; CDR3aa: CASSPGINLGEQYF; CDR3nt: TGCGCCAGCAGCCCCGGGATTAACTTAGGGGAGCAGTACTTC
j_gene: TRBJ1-4; len: 19; d_gene: TRBD1; v_gene: TRBV5-6; abundance: .; CDR3aa: CASSSAGTGPPRLGEKLFF; CDR3nt: TGTGCCAGCAGCTCAGCCGGGACAGGGCCCCCAAGGTTGGGTGAAAAACTGTTTTTT
j_gene: TRBJ1-2; len: 13; d_gene: .; v_gene: TRBV7-2; abundance: .; CDR3aa: CASSPVQGYGYTF; CDR3nt: TGTGCCAGCAGCCCGGTGCAGGGGTATGGCTACACCTTC
j_gene: TRBJ2-5; len: 13; d_gene: .; v_gene: TRBV12-5; abundance: once; CDR3aa: CASGLLETGTQYF; CDR3nt: TGTGCTAGTGGTCTACTCGAGACGGGGACCCAGTACTTC
j_gene: TRBJ1-4; len: 11; d_gene: .; v_gene: TRBV19; abundance: .; CDR3aa: CASRMGGKLFF; CDR3nt: TGTGCCAGTAGGATGGGGGGGAAACTGTTTTTT
j_gene: TRBJ2-5; len: 16; d_gene: .; v_gene: TRBV5-1; abundance: .; CDR3aa: CASSLAGGREQETQYF; CDR3nt: TGCGCCAGCAGCTTGGCCGGGGGGCGAGAACAAGAGACCCAGTACTTC
j_gene: TRBJ1-4; len: 16; d_gene: TRBD1; v_gene: TRBV29-1; abundance: .; CDR3aa: CSVDGQGARGNEKLFF; CDR3nt: TGCAGCGTTGATGGGCAGGGGGCGCGGGGTAATGAAAAACTGTTTTTT
j_gene: TRBJ2-3; len: 14; d_gene: TRBD2; v_gene: TRBV30; abundance: once; CDR3aa: CAWSRGVLTDTQYF; CDR3nt: TGTGCCTGGAGTCGGGGGGTGCTCACAGATACGCAGTATTTT
j_gene: TRBJ2-1; len: 16; d_gene: TRBD2; v_gene: TRBV7-7; abundance: .; CDR3aa: CASSAASGGPLGEQFF; CDR3nt: TGTGCTAGCAGCGCCGCTAGCGGGGGGCCCCTTGGCGAGCAGTTCTTC
j_gene: TRBJ2-3; len: 15; d_gene: .; v_gene: TRBV5-6; abundance: once; CDR3aa: CASSLGTGSRDTQYF; CDR3nt: TGTGCCAGCAGCTTGGGAACGGGGAGTAGGGATACGCAGTATTTT
j_gene: TRBJ1-5; len: 15; d_gene: .; v_gene: TRBV11-2; abundance: .; CDR3aa: CASSEGTQSNQPQHF; CDR3nt: TGTGCCAGCAGCGAAGGGACACAGAGCAATCAGCCCCAGCATTTT
j_gene: TRBJ2-7; len: 13; d_gene: TRBD1; v_gene: TRBV18; abundance: .; CDR3aa: CASSPDRAYEQYF; CDR3nt: TGTGCCAGCTCACCGGACAGGGCGTACGAGCAGTACTTC
j_gene: TRBJ1-5; len: 14; d_gene: .; v_gene: TRBV7-2; abundance: .; CDR3aa: CASSSRQGAQPQHF; CDR3nt: TGTGCCAGCAGCTCCCGGCAGGGCGCGCAGCCCCAGCATTTT
j_gene: TRBJ2-1; len: 16; d_gene: .; v_gene: TRBV12-5; abundance: .; CDR3aa: CASGPILGQTPNEQFF; CDR3nt: TGTGCTAGTGGTCCGATATTGGGACAAACTCCCAATGAGCAGTTCTTC
j_gene: TRBJ1-1; len: 13; d_gene: .; v_gene: TRBV29-1; abundance: .; CDR3aa: CSVDGGGDTEAFF; CDR3nt: TGCAGCGTTGATGGGGGAGGGGACACTGAAGCTTTCTTT